The 18 T cell receptor beta chains below come from one sample, sequenced in a study of T-cell memory formation after mild COVID-19. MiXCR was run by TCRdb on the 5' RACE reads, yielding one entry per CDR3 protein. The sample has about 430,000 distinct CDR3 sequences; approximately 24% are singletons. The source material was PBMCs or a T cell subset sorted from them (not recorded which). All receptors derive from an adult woman who had mild COVID-19 (a few samples of this study predate the infection). Cell type and time point are not known.

This clonotype was detected a few times. This chain connects TRBV27 to TRBJ1-2; 8 bases are shared with TRBD1. Germline-derived CDR1 and CDR2 are MNHEY and SMNVEV (reference sequence). V lost 6 bases, J lost 7 bases, and 10 bases stayed unmatched. The CDR3 extends over 14 amino acids. The chain's CDR3 is CASSQTGALGGYTF. The CDR3 DNA reads TGTGCCAGCAGCCAGACAGGGGCACTTGGTGGCTACACCTTC.

This clonotype has only a few counts. This rearrangement joins TRBV11-2 to TRBJ2-3; D not resolved. V dropped 0 bases and J dropped 4 bases, with 14 bases sitting between them. Looked up from germline, CDR1 is SGHAT and CDR2 is FQNNGV. This CDR3 has 16 residues. Here the CDR3 reads CASSLESPLPADTQYF. Written as DNA, the CDR3 is TGTGCCAGCAGCTTAGAGTCCCCTCTACCCGCAGATACGCAGTATTTT.

The rearrangement joins TRBV7-2 to TRBJ1-3; D gene unclear. The CDR3 consists of 14 residues. Trimming took 4 bases from V and 8 from J, leaving 15 bases between them. CDR1 and CDR2 from the germline V gene are SGHTA and FQGNSA. CDR3 sequence: CASSSRTRWDTIYF. CDR3 DNA: TGTGCCAGCAGCTCAAGGACGCGTTGGGACACCATATATTTT. The variable domain in full, with the rest retrieved from reference TRBV7-2 and TRBJ1-3, is GAGVSQSPSNKVTEKGKDVELRCDPISGHTALYWYRQSLGQGLEFLIYFQGNSAPDKSGLPSDRFSAERTGGSVSTLTIQRTQQEDSAVYLCASSSRTRWDTIYFGEGSWLTVV.

J is TRBJ2-1 and V is TRBV12-3 or TRBV12-4; 10 positions match TRBD1. The junction had 7 bases not matched to a gene; V was cut back by 5 bases and J by 6 bases. The CDR3 is 15 residues long. CDR3 DNA sequence: TGTGCCAGCAGTACCGGGACAGGGGTAGGCAATGAGCAGTTCTTC. Protein product: CASSTGTGVGNEQFF.

The rearrangement links TRBV2 to TRBJ1-4; D is possibly TRBD1 (5 bases). In germline, CDR1 is SNHLY, CDR2 FYNNEI. Deletions cut 6 bases from V and 7 bases from J, with 12 bases between. The CDR3 totals 13 residues. The CDR3 bases are TGTGCCAGCAGGGGGCGAAGTAGTGAAAAACTGTTTTTT. Residues: CASRGRSSEKLFF.

This clonotype was counted between two and nine times. This sequence joins TRBV9 and TRBJ2-1; D might be TRBD1 (6 bases). Trimming left V 5 bases short and J 6 bases short, with 9 bases between. CDR1 is SGDLS and CDR2 is YYNGEE in the germline V gene. This CDR3 comprises 12 residues. CDR3 sequence reads: CASSRQANEQFF. Written as DNA, the CDR3 is TGTGCCAGCAGTCGACAGGCCAATGAGCAGTTCTTC.

This clonotype turned up a few times. V is TRBV6-2 or TRBV6-3 and J is TRBJ2-1, with 10 positions matching TRBD1. The CDR3 runs 15 residues. V gave up 7 bases and J gave up 5 bases; unmatched junction bases: 8. CDR1 is MNHEY and CDR2 is SVGEGT in the germline V gene. Here the CDR3 DNA reads TGTGCCAGCACCGGTGGGACAGGGGTAAACAATGAGCAGTTCTTC. Translation: CASTGGTGVNNEQFF.

The chain joins TRBV7-8 to TRBJ2-1, with unresolved D. Germline V gives CDR1 SGHVS, CDR2 FQNEAQ. The V gene lost 8 bases and the J gene lost 2 bases, with 10 bases spanning the gap. The CDR3 spans 13 residues. The CDR3 loop is CASGAEPYNEQFF. The CDR3 DNA reads as TGTGCCAGCGGTGCGGAGCCCTACAATGAGCAGTTCTTC.

The chain links TRBV7-2 to TRBJ2-1, with 8 bases aligning to TRBD2. This CDR3 has 16 amino acids. The V gene's germline CDR1 is SGHTA and CDR2 FQGNSA. J was trimmed by 7 bases and V by 5 bases; bases with no gene match: 13. The CDR3 region is CASSPRGLVFKNEQFF. CDR3 bases: TGTGCCAGCAGCCCCCGGGGACTAGTTTTCAAAAATGAGCAGTTCTTC.

This clonotype was seen a few times. V and J are TRBV6-5 and TRBJ2-1; 8 bases are shared with TRBD2. The CDR3 spans 13 residues. The V and J ends lost 7 bases and 6 bases, in that order; junction bases with no gene match: 5. Germline V gene data show CDR1 as MNHEY and CDR2 as SVGAGI. The CDR3 spells CASIPLAGNEQFF. CDR3 coding DNA: TGTGCCAGCATTCCGCTAGCGGGCAATGAGCAGTTCTTC.

This rearrangement joins TRBV25-1 to TRBJ2-6, with a weak D call TRBD2 (5 bases). The germline CDR1 and CDR2 sequences are MGHDK and SYGVNS. With 4 bases removed from V and 0 bases from J, the gap between germline ends came to 10 bases. The CDR3 covers 16 residues. The CDR3 is CASSGGLVSGANVLTF. The CDR3 region has the DNA TGTGCCAGCAGTGGAGGACTGGTCTCTGGGGCCAACGTCCTGACTTTC.

This clonotype was counted a few times. The chain joins TRBV12-3 or TRBV12-4 to TRBJ2-3, with D hard to call. Trimming removed 6 bases at V and 3 bases at J, with 16 bases between. The CDR3 sequence is 15 residues long. Here the CDR3 DNA reads TGTGCCAGCAGCCCCAGTCTAATGGAGACAGATACGCAGTATTTT. Translating it yields CASSPSLMETDTQYF.

On this clonotype itself: One end of the junction is discordant with germline, which a read error may explain. The rearrangement links TRBV5-8 to TRBJ1-1; TRBD1 might be the D (6 bases). CDR1 SGHTS and CDR2 YDEGEE come from the germline V gene. The CDR3 loop spans 14 amino acids. CDR3 in amino acids: CASSRRTANTEALF. The CDR3 DNA is TGTGCCAGCAGCCGGCGGACAGCTAACACTGAAGCTTTATTT.

The rearrangement joins TRBV7-9 to TRBJ1-1; no firm D call. The CDR3 totals 14 residues. V lost 5 bases and J 5 bases, leaving 15 bases between the germline ends. Germline loops: CDR1 SEHNR, CDR2 FQNEAQ (reference sequence). This CDR3 is CASSPTTPRTEAFF. CDR3 bases: TGTGCCAGCAGCCCGACCACTCCCCGGACTGAAGCTTTCTTT.

Ten or more counts support this clonotype. The rearrangement links TRBV12-3 or TRBV12-4 to TRBJ2-3, with D possibly TRBD2 on 6 matching bases. CDR3 length equals 14 residues. V lost 3 bases to trimming and J lost 6 bases, with 13 bases between them. In DNA form, the CDR3 reads TGTGCCAGCAGTTTGGGCGGGGTAGGGGATACGCAGTATTTT. Translation gives CASSLGGVGDTQYF.

The gene calls are TRBV6-6 and TRBJ2-1; D might be TRBD2 (7 bases). CDR1 and CDR2 (germline): MNHNY, SVGAGI (reference sequence). The CDR3 runs 17 residues. The ends were cut back, 1 base at V and 8 bases at J, with 21 bases in the middle. The DNA for the CDR3 is TGTGCCAGCAGTTACTACAGGGCCCGGGGGGTCCCCGATGAGCAGTTCTTC. Amino acids: CASSYYRARGVPDEQFF.

This clonotype occurred many times. Relative to the germline gene, one junction end is altered; a read error may explain this. The chain combines TRBV7-9 with TRBJ1-1; TRBD1 matches 7 bases. Germline values: CDR1 SEHNR, CDR2 FQNEAQ (reference sequence). This CDR3 spans 15 amino acids. The CDR3 protein is CASSLGQGVNTEAFF. DNA for the CDR3: TGTGCCAGCAGTTTAGGCCAGGGGGTGAACACTGAAGCTTTCTTT.

This clonotype was picked up a small number of times. The chain employs TRBV4-2 and TRBJ2-1; weak D call: TRBD1 (6 bases). Germline V gene data show CDR1 as LGHNA and CDR2 as YNFKEQ. The CDR3 is 16 residues long. V shed 6 bases and J shed 6 bases, with 21 bases lying between them. The chain's CDR3 is CASRPERGTRFNEQFF. Written as DNA, the CDR3 is TGTGCCAGCAGGCCAGAGAGGGGGACGCGATTCAATGAGCAGTTCTTC.